This section outlines one T cell receptor beta chain sequence together with its context. Its specificity is unknown. One end of the junction fails to match germline, which may point to a read error. The sample is drawn from a study of blood T cells in healthy people across ages. Points from the study as a whole: Naive T cell percentage strongly correlated with TCR beta diversity. The diversity estimates, figures obtained from one million T cells, were considered underestimates. Any changes in expanded clonotypes were possibly confounded, as donor CMV status remained unknown.

Using a J-beta primer mix together with a sample-barcoded 5' primer, a second PCR was run for roughly 6 to 11 cycles. TCRdb itself ran the 5' RACE reads through MiXCR, one entry per CDR3 protein. This sample has roughly 500,000 distinct CDR3 sequences, with 25% to 30% found just once. Germline-derived CDR1 and CDR2 are LGHNT and FRNRAP. The length of the CDR3 is 18 residues. Every donor contributed about 10 milliliters of peripheral blood by blood draw. This sequence joins TRBV12-5 and TRBJ2-1; 9 bases agree with TRBD1. This clonotype was sampled from a woman aged 70-85 years in good health. Sequencing used blood. CDR3 DNA: TGTGCTAGTGGCTCCGAGACAGGGGGGGACCTCTCCCACAATGAGCAGTTCTTC. It is translated as CASGSETGGDLSHNEQFF.